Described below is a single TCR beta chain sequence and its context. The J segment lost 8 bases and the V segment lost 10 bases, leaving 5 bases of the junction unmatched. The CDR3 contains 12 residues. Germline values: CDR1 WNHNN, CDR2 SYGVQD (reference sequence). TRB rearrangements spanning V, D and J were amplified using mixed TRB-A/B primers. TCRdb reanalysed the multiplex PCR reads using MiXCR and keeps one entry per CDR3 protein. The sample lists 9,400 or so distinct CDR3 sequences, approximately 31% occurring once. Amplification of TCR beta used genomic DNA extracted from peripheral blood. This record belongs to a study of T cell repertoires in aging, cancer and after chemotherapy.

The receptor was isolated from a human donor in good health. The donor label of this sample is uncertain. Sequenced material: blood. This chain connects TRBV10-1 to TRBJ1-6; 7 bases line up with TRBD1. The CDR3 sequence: CATRDSYSPLHF. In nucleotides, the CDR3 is TGCGCCACCCGGGACAGTTATTCACCCCTCCACTTT.